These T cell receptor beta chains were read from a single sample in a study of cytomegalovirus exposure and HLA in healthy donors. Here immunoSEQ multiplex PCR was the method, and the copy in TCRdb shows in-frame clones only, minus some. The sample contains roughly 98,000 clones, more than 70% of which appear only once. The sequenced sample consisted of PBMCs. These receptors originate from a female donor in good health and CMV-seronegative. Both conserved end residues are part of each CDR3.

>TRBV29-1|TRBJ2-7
CSVAGRYEQYF
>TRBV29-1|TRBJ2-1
CSVSGLADRYNEQFF
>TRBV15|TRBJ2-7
CATSRVASKGAVVYEQYF
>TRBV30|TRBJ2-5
CAWSPGGTQYF
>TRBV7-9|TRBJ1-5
CASSPTGEGNQPQHF
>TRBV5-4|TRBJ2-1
CASRDRHYNEQFF
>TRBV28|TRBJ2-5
CASSLNDRVRETQYF
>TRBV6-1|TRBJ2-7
CASSERVGRLTYEQYF
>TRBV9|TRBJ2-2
CASSHEISGRRSGELFF
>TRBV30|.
CAWSVLFGQTFSYEQYF
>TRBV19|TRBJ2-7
CASSIAPAASYEQYF
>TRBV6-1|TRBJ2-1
CASSDPGRGGYNEQFF
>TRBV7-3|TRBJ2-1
CASSSGGSEQFF
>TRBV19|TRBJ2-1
CASISAGAYNEQFF
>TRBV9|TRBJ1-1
CASSATGGAGTEAFF
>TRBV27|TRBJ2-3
CASSLGLAGGTDTQYF
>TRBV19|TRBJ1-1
CASRDPTVNTEAFF
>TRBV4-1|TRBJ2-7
CASSPGDSSYEQYF
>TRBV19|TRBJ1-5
CASSPWTVRNQPQHF
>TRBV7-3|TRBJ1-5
CASSLKDRGRGSNQPQHF
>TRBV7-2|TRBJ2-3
CASSPWTSGTDTQYF
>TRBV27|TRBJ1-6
CASSSFGSPLTSPLHF
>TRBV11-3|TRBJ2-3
CASSSRGLAGAGDTQYF
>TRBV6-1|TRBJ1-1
CANRKGESTEAFF
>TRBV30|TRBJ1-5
CAWRGEGGEPQHF
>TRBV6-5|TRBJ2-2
CASSYSRAGELFF
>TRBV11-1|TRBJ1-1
CASTLARVDTEAFF
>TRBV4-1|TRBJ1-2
CASSQGLKTGGYGYTF
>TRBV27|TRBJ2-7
CASSLSFGRTYEQYF
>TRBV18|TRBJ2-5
CASSRGTVQETQYF
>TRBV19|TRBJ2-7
CASSISPGYYEQYF
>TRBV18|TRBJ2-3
CASSPTSGPTRGSPWTQYF
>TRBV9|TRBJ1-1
CASSPTPGQGSPTEAFF
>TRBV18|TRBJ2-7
CASSRGELAYEQYF
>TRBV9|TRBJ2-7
CASSPGSGRMYEQYF
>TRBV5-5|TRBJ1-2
CASSFQTGVGGYGYTF
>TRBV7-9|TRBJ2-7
CASSFLQGSEQYF
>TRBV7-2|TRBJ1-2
CASSQTGGNYGYTF
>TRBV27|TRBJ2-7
CASSLGSDRGSSYEQYF
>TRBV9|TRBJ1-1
CASSVGGGLGSTEAFF
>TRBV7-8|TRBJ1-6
CAGAGGNNSPLHF
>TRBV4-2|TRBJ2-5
CASSQGSFGETQYF
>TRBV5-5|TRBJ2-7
CASSLSLAGDFTYEQYF
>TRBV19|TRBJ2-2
CASSIRGGGGNTGELFF
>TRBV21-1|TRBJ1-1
CASSTYRGDHRGAFF
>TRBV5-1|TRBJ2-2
CASSQLAGANTGELFF